These 17 T cell receptor beta chains share one sample of origin, sequenced in a study of T cell responses to AZD1222 COVID-19 vaccine. Produced via immunoSEQ multiplex PCR; TCRdb's table is partial and in-frame only. Altogether 150,000 or so clones are present, more than 75% being singletons, with the ten largest covering 5%. Sequences were derived from peripheral blood, sampled on day 0 of AZD1222 vaccination. These receptors all come from an adult in good health.

The chain recombines TRBV19 with TRBJ1-4, with a possible D match to TRBD1 (5 bases). The CDR3 is 14 residues long. V was shortened by 11 bases and J by 5 bases, with 18 bases between the two germline ends. Germline V gene data show CDR1 as LNHDA and CDR2 as SQIVND (reference sequence). CDR3 DNA: TGTGCCGCTGGGGGACTGTCAAAAAATGAAAAACTGTTTTTT. Translating gives CAAGGLSKNEKLFF.

V and J are TRBV5-4 and TRBJ2-5, with D hard to call. The CDR3 is 14 residues long. V was shortened by 4 bases and J by 7 bases, with 17 bases between the two germline ends. The V gene's germline CDR1 is SGHNT and CDR2 YYREEE (reference sequence). The CDR3 reads CASSPDEKGPTQYF. For the CDR3, the DNA is TGTGCCAGCAGCCCGGACGAAAAGGGCCCGACCCAGTACTTC.

The genes are TRBV28 and TRBJ2-7; D call uncertain. Between the trimmed V and J ends, which lost 5 bases and 2 bases, there was a span of 19 bases. The CDR3 is 16 residues long. The germline CDR1 and CDR2 sequences are MDHEN and SYDVKM. The CDR3 loop is CASSQTGPRQTYEQYF. The CDR3 DNA is TGTGCCAGCAGTCAAACTGGCCCTCGGCAAACCTACGAGCAGTACTTC. The full variable domain, completed using reference TRBV28 and TRBJ2-7, is DVKVTQSSRYLVKRTGEKVFLECVQDMDHENMFWYRQDPGLGLRLIYFSYDVKMKEKGDIPEGYSVSREKKERFSLILESASTNQTSMYLCASSQTGPRQTYEQYFGPGTRLTVT.

The chain carries TRBV3-1 (or the pseudogene TRBV3-2) and TRBJ2-1, with D tentatively TRBD1 or TRBD2 (5 bases each). The V and J ends lost 5 bases and 10 bases respectively, with 9 bases between them. Germline CDR1 LGHDT, CDR2 YNNKEL (reference sequence). There are 11 residues in the CDR3. CDR3 nucleotides: TGTGCCAGCAGCGCCAGGGAGGAGCAGTTCTTC. Translation gives CASSAREEQFF.

This sequence joins TRBV6-5 and TRBJ2-7; unclear D gene. In germline, CDR1 is MNHEY, CDR2 SVGAGI. The CDR3 is 12 residues long. V lost 5 bases to trimming and J lost 2 bases, with 7 bases between them. The CDR3 protein is CASSRDPYEQYF. CDR3 nucleotide sequence: TGTGCCAGCAGTCGAGATCCCTACGAGCAGTACTTC.

The V and J genes are TRBV27 and TRBJ1-1; D remains unclear. The V and J ends lost 7 bases and 1 base respectively, with 10 bases between them. Germline values: CDR1 MNHEY, CDR2 SMNVEV (reference sequence). This CDR3 has 13 amino acids. CDR3 loop: CASNSLGNTEAFF. The CDR3 coding sequence is TGTGCCAGCAATTCGCTCGGGAACACTGAAGCTTTCTTT.

This chain joins TRBV29-1 and TRBJ2-5; 9 bases are shared with TRBD1. The CDR3 is 14 amino acids. The V and J ends lost 6 bases and 2 bases, in that order; junction bases with no gene match: 7. Germline CDR1 and CDR2: SQVTM and ANQGSEA. The CDR3 protein is CSVPDDRGQETQYF. DNA of the CDR3: TGCAGCGTCCCCGATGACAGGGGGCAAGAGACCCAGTACTTC.

This clone has only one observation. V and J are TRBV24-1 and TRBJ2-1, with D possibly matching TRBD2 (5 bases). From germline, CDR1 is KGHDR and CDR2 SFDVKD. The CDR3 spans 13 residues. V lost 0 bases and J lost 8, with 7 bases in between. The chain's CDR3 is CATSDLRGDEQFF. CDR3 DNA sequence: TGTGCCACCAGTGATTTGCGGGGAGATGAGCAGTTCTTC.

V gene TRBV12-3 or TRBV12-4 combines with J gene TRBJ1-1; D remains ambiguous. V was clipped by 7 bases and J by 11 bases, with 17 bases between them. This CDR3 contains 12 residues. CDR3: CASTPTGYLAFF. The DNA for the CDR3 is TGTGCCAGCACCCCGACGGGTTATCTTGCTTTCTTT.

The chain employs TRBV2 and TRBJ2-7, with D perhaps matching TRBD2 (6 bases). Trimming shortened V by 6 bases and J by 2 bases, and 17 bases separated the two germline ends. Looked up from germline, CDR1 is SNHLY and CDR2 is FYNNEI. This CDR3 is built from 15 residues. CDR3 nucleotide sequence: TGTGCCAGCAGCTCTGAGGCGGGGCAGACCTACGAGCAGTACTTC. It encodes CASSSEAGQTYEQYF.

This clone occurred once. The rearrangement uses TRBV29-1 and TRBJ1-4; D call uncertain. Trimming took 3 bases from V and 6 from J, leaving 5 bases between them. The CDR3 contains 11 residues. CDR1 and CDR2 from the germline V gene are SQVTM and ANQGSEA. CDR3 region: CSVEYYEKLFF. As DNA, the CDR3 is TGCAGCGTTGAGTATTATGAAAAACTGTTTTTT.

This chain connects TRBV7-2 to TRBJ2-7; unclear D gene. V was clipped by 5 bases and J by 3 bases, with 11 bases between them. CDR3 length equals 13 residues. Per germline, CDR1 SGHTA and CDR2 FQGNSA. The CDR3 protein is CASSLSKGYEQYF. The CDR3 DNA follows: TGTGCCAGCAGCCTAAGTAAGGGCTACGAGCAGTACTTC.

The chain has TRBV4-1 and TRBJ2-3; D may be TRBD2 (5 bases). This CDR3 has 16 residues. Per germline, CDR1 MGHRA and CDR2 YSYEKL. V gave up 2 bases and J gave up 4 bases, with 16 bases separating them. This chain's CDR3 is CASSQSGVSGPDTQYF. In DNA, the CDR3 is TGCGCCAGCAGCCAATCCGGGGTTAGTGGGCCAGATACGCAGTATTTT.

The rearrangement uses TRBV27 and TRBJ2-1, with D perhaps TRBD1 (7 bases). The CDR3 is made up of 14 amino acids. From germline, CDR1 is MNHEY and CDR2 SMNVEV (reference sequence). Trimming left V 4 bases short and J 7 bases short, with 14 bases between. The CDR3 nucleotides are TGTGCCAGCAGTTCGTGGCGGGACAGAAATGAGCAGTTCTTC. It is translated as CASSSWRDRNEQFF.

The table lists this clone with a count of one. The chain uses TRBV7-3 and TRBJ1-2; no clear D gene. Germline loops: CDR1 SGHTA, CDR2 FQGTGA. The CDR3 runs to 14 residues. Trimming pared 1 base from V and 5 bases from J, leaving 11 bases between. The chain's CDR3 is CASSLNVGGYGYTF. The DNA for the CDR3 is TGTGCCAGCAGCTTAAATGTAGGCGGGTATGGCTACACCTTC.

The rearrangement joins TRBV10-1 to TRBJ2-3; 7 nucleotides agree with TRBD1. Germline V gene sequence: CDR1 WNHNN, CDR2 SYGVQD (reference sequence). The CDR3 runs 17 residues. V trimming: 6 bases; J trimming: 2 bases; junction bases outside the gene matches: 14. The CDR3 DNA follows: TGCGCCAGCAGCGGGAACGACAGGGTAGGGTCCACAGATACGCAGTATTTT. It translates to CASSGNDRVGSTDTQYF.

The chain uses TRBV11-1 and TRBJ2-7, with 7 positions matching TRBD2. The CDR3 runs 16 residues. V trimming: 5 bases; J trimming: 2 bases; junction bases outside the gene matches: 12. The germline V gene encodes CDR1 SGHAT and CDR2 FQDESV (reference sequence). CDR3 DNA: TGTGCCAGCAGCCCACCGACCGGGGGGAAACCCTACGAGCAGTACTTC. Translating it yields CASSPPTGGKPYEQYF.